The rows below give T cell receptor beta chains drawn from one sample of a study of CD8 T cells in Susac syndrome. One entry per CDR3 protein, called by TCRdb with MiXCR from the immunoSEQ multiplex PCR reads. The repertoire holds fewer than 150,000 distinct CDR3 sequences, with more than 75% as singletons. The specimen was CD8+ T cells from PBMCs. The receptor set was obtained from a human donor with multiple sclerosis. Each CDR3 is given with its conserved first and last residue. The order of the fields is clone size, J gene, V gene, D gene, CDR3 protein, CDR3 DNA. The D gene is left open where the match is weak. Clone size appears in some rows only: once, few, many, or a class for an expanded clone.

size: -
J: TRBJ1-1
V: TRBV30
D: -
CDR3: CAWSEEFAEAFF
DNA: TGTGCCTGGAGTGAGGAGTTCGCTGAAGCTTTCTTT

size: -
J: TRBJ1-1
V: TRBV29-1
D: -
CDR3: CSVDGAEAFF
DNA: TGCAGCGTTGACGGGGCTGAAGCTTTCTTT

size: -
J: TRBJ1-1
V: TRBV6-6
D: -
CDR3: CASSYGKVITEAFF
DNA: TGTGCCAGCAGTTACGGGAAGGTCATAACAGAAGCTTTCTTT

size: -
J: TRBJ2-7
V: TRBV5-6
D: TRBD2
CDR3: CASSKRGRSYEQYF
DNA: TGTGCCAGCAGTAAGCGGGGACGGTCCTACGAGCAGTACTTC

size: -
J: TRBJ2-1
V: TRBV4-1
D: -
CDR3: CASSPLDEGNEQFF
DNA: TGCGCCAGCAGCCCGCTGGACGAGGGCAATGAGCAGTTCTTC

size: -
J: TRBJ2-5
V: TRBV7-8
D: TRBD2
CDR3: CASSLSNGLAGGLEETQYF
DNA: TGTGCCAGCAGCCTATCCAACGGACTAGCGGGAGGGCTCGAAGAGACCCAGTACTTC

size: -
J: TRBJ2-7
V: TRBV27
D: TRBD2
CDR3: CASSLLTSEGSYEQYF
DNA: TGTGCCAGCAGTTTATTAACTAGCGAGGGCTCCTACGAGCAGTACTTC

size: -
J: TRBJ1-4
V: TRBV15
D: TRBD1
CDR3: CATSSPTGAAGELFF
DNA: TGTGCCACCAGCAGTCCCACAGGGGCCGCTGGGGAACTGTTTTTT

size: -
J: TRBJ2-3
V: TRBV5-6
D: TRBD2
CDR3: CASSYGLAGHTDTQYF
DNA: TGTGCCAGCAGTTATGGACTAGCGGGTCACACAGATACGCAGTATTTT

size: -
J: TRBJ2-1
V: TRBV30
D: TRBD2
CDR3: CAWSVLAGNEQFF
DNA: TGTGCCTGGAGTGTACTAGCGGGCAATGAGCAGTTCTTC

size: -
J: TRBJ2-1
V: TRBV11-3
D: TRBD2
CDR3: CASSLRGGSDEQFF
DNA: TGTGCCAGCAGCTTAAGGGGCGGGAGCGATGAGCAGTTCTTC

size: -
J: TRBJ1-2
V: TRBV29-1
D: -
CDR3: CSGHDNYGYTF
DNA: TGCAGCGGTCACGACAACTATGGCTACACCTTC

size: -
J: TRBJ2-1
V: TRBV12-3/TRBV12-4
D: -
CDR3: CASSADYNEQFF
DNA: TGTGCCAGCAGTGCGGATTACAATGAGCAGTTCTTC

size: once
J: TRBJ2-7
V: TRBV5-1
D: TRBD1
CDR3: CASSSRTGVEQYF
DNA: TGCGCCAGCAGCTCTAGGACAGGGGTCGAGCAGTACTTC

size: -
J: TRBJ2-7
V: TRBV20-1
D: TRBD1
CDR3: CSARELIMGTGDEQYF
DNA: TGCAGTGCTAGAGAATTAATCATGGGGACAGGGGACGAGCAGTACTTC

size: -
J: TRBJ2-7
V: TRBV7-8
D: -
CDR3: CASSFTYSSYEQYF
DNA: TGTGCCAGCAGCTTCACCTATAGCTCCTACGAGCAGTACTTC

size: -
J: TRBJ2-1
V: TRBV15
D: TRBD2
CDR3: CATSREAGGWYNEQFF
DNA: TGTGCCACCAGCAGGGAAGCGGGAGGGTGGTACAATGAGCAGTTCTTC

size: once
J: TRBJ1-1
V: TRBV29-1
D: -
CDR3: CSVDYTEAFF
DNA: TGCAGCGTTGATTACACTGAAGCTTTCTTT

size: -
J: TRBJ1-1
V: TRBV6-2/TRBV6-3
D: -
CDR3: CASSYPPGPTNTEAFF
DNA: TGTGCCAGCAGTTACCCACCCGGGCCCACGAACACTGAAGCTTTCTTT

size: -
J: TRBJ2-7
V: TRBV27
D: -
CDR3: CASSLKGGGYEQYF
DNA: TGTGCCAGCAGTTTAAAAGGGGGGGGCTACGAGCAGTACTTC

size: -
J: TRBJ2-7
V: TRBV20-1
D: -
CDR3: CSARGARGPTGEQYF
DNA: TGCAGTGCTAGAGGGGCAAGGGGTCCGACTGGGGAGCAGTACTTC

size: -
J: TRBJ2-7
V: TRBV6-5
D: -
CDR3: CASSYSATKRYEQYF
DNA: TGTGCCAGCAGTTACTCGGCAACTAAGAGGTACGAGCAGTACTTC

size: -
J: TRBJ1-2
V: TRBV5-6
D: -
CDR3: CASSLSDGYTF
DNA: TGTGCCAGCAGCTTGTCGGATGGCTACACCTTC

size: -
J: TRBJ2-1
V: TRBV7-8
D: -
CDR3: CASSLVGLGGVDEQFF
DNA: TGTGCCAGCAGCTTAGTTGGACTAGGGGGTGTGGATGAGCAGTTCTTC

size: -
J: TRBJ1-4
V: TRBV7-9
D: -
CDR3: CASSQRTDYIEKLFF
DNA: TGTGCCAGCAGCCAGAGGACAGACTATATTGAAAAACTGTTTTTT

size: -
J: TRBJ1-5
V: TRBV6-2/TRBV6-3
D: -
CDR3: CASSYWGNQPQHF
DNA: TGTGCCAGCAGTTACTGGGGGAATCAGCCCCAGCATTTT

size: -
J: TRBJ2-1
V: TRBV2
D: -
CDR3: CASSAPDNEQFF
DNA: TGTGCCAGCAGCGCCCCGGACAATGAGCAGTTCTTC

size: -
J: TRBJ2-7
V: TRBV12-3/TRBV12-4
D: TRBD1
CDR3: CASSPYQGAPNPDYEQYF
DNA: TGTGCCAGCAGTCCTTACCAGGGGGCCCCAAACCCCGACTACGAGCAGTACTTC

size: few
J: TRBJ2-7
V: TRBV12-3/TRBV12-4
D: TRBD1
CDR3: CASRQTGTATYEQYF
DNA: TGTGCCAGCAGACAAACCGGGACAGCAACCTACGAGCAGTACTTC

size: -
J: TRBJ2-5
V: TRBV5-1
D: -
CDR3: CASSLWDQETQYF
DNA: TGCGCCAGCAGTCTTTGGGACCAAGAGACCCAGTACTTC

size: -
J: TRBJ1-2
V: TRBV27
D: -
CDR3: CASSLRSENYGYTF
DNA: TGTGCCAGCAGTTTAAGATCAGAGAACTATGGCTACACCTTC

size: -
J: TRBJ2-3
V: TRBV4-1
D: -
CDR3: CASSQVSGVTDTQYF
DNA: TGCGCCAGCAGCCAAGTTTCGGGGGTCACAGATACGCAGTATTTT

size: -
J: TRBJ1-2
V: TRBV7-9
D: -
CDR3: CASSPRTAYMYGYTF
DNA: TGTGCCAGCAGCCCAAGGACAGCTTATATGTATGGCTACACCTTC

size: -
J: TRBJ2-5
V: TRBV5-4
D: -
CDR3: CASSSFNRVGTNQETQYF
DNA: TGTGCCAGCAGCTCTTTCAACAGGGTCGGGACCAACCAAGAGACCCAGTACTTC